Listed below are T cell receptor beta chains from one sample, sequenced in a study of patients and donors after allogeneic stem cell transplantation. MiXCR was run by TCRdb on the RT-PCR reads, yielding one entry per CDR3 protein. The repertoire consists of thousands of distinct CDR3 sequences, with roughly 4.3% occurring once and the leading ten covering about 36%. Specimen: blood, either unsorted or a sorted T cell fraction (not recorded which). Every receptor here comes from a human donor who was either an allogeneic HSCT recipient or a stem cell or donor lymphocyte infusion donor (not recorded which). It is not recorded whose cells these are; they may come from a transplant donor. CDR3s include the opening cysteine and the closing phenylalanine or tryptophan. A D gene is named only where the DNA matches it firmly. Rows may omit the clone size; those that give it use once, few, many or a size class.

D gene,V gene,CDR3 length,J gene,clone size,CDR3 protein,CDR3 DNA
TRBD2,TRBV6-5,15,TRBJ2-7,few,CASSPGGGVDYEQYF,TGTGCCAGCAGCCCCGGGGGGGGGGTTGACTACGAGCAGTACTTC
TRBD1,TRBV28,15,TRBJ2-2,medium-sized,CASSLTGGDTGELFF,TGTGCCAGCAGCTTGACAGGGGGGGACACCGGGGAGCTGTTTTTT
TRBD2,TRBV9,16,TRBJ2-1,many,CASSSRTSGTKNEQFF,TGTGCCAGCAGCTCCCGGACTAGCGGGACTAAGAATGAGCAGTTCTTC
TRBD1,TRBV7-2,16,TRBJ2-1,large,CASSLGSGTGNNEQFF,TGTGCCAGCAGCTTAGGATCCGGGACAGGGAACAATGAGCAGTTCTTC
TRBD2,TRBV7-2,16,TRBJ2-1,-,CASITTGEGPYNEQFF,TGTGCCAGCATCACTACGGGGGAGGGCCCCTACAATGAGCAGTTCTTC
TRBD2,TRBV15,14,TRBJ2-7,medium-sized,CATSSTGGPDEQYF,TGTGCCACCAGCAGTACGGGAGGGCCAGACGAGCAGTACTTC
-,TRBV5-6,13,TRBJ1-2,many,CASSLGGNYGYTF,TGTGCCAGCAGCTTGGGCGGAAACTATGGCTACACCTTC
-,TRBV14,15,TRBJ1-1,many,CASSQGAPGWAEAFF,TGTGCCAGCAGCCAAGGAGCCCCGGGATGGGCTGAAGCTTTCTTT
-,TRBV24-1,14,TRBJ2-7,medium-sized,CATSEGDPDYEQYF,TGTGCCACCAGTGAAGGAGACCCGGACTACGAGCAGTACTTC
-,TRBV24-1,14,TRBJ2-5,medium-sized,CATSDLRVEETQYF,TGTGCCACCAGTGATTTAAGGGTTGAAGAGACCCAGTACTTC
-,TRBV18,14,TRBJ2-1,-,CASSPAGRYNEQFF,TGTGCCAGCTCACCGGCAGGGAGGTACAATGAGCAGTTCTTC
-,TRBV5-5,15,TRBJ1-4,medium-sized,CASSLAGLEGEKLFF,TGTGCCAGCAGCTTGGCAGGGCTCGAAGGTGAAAAACTGTTTTTT
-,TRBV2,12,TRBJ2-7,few,CASSDYSYEQYF,TGTGCCAGCAGTGACTACTCCTACGAGCAGTACTTC
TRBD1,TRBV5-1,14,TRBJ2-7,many,CASSLGTGGFEQYF,TGCGCCAGCAGCTTAGGGACAGGGGGCTTTGAGCAGTACTTC
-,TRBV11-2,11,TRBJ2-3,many,CASSLTDTQYF,TGTGCCAGCAGCCTGACAGATACGCAGTATTTT
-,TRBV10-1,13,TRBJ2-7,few,CASRDAGRNEQYF,TGCGCCAGCAGGGACGCTGGCCGGAACGAGCAGTACTTC
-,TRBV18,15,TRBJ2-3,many,CASSPRAGWSDTQYF,TGTGCCAGCTCACCACGGGCAGGGTGGTCAGATACGCAGTATTTT
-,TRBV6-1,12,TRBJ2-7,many,CASRPGLHEQYF,TGTGCCAGCAGGCCTGGGCTACACGAGCAGTACTTC
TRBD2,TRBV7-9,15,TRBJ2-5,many,CASSLSLAAQETQYF,TGTGCCAGCAGCTTAAGCCTAGCGGCCCAAGAGACCCAGTACTTC
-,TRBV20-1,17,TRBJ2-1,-,CSAPDYQTLPLYNEQFF,TGCAGTGCTCCGGACTACCAGACCCTCCCTCTCTACAATGAGCAGTTCTTC
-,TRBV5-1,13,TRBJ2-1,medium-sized,CASSPARYNEQFF,TGCGCCAGCAGCCCTGCCCGCTACAATGAGCAGTTCTTC
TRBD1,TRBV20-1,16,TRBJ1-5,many,CSASVTGTGGNQPQHF,TGCAGTGCTAGCGTTACCGGGACAGGGGGCAATCAGCCCCAGCATTTT
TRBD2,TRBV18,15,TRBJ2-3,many,CASSPSSGRADTQYF,TGTGCCAGCTCACCTTCTAGCGGGAGGGCAGATACGCAGTATTTT
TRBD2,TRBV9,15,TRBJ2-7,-,CASSAGLAGVNEQYF,TGTGCCAGCAGCGCGGGACTAGCGGGAGTGAACGAGCAGTACTTC
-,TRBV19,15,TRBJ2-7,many,CASSIGIAVTYEQYF,TGTGCCAGTAGTATAGGCATAGCTGTTACCTACGAGCAGTACTTC
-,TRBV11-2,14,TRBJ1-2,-,CASSFGGPPSGYTF,TGTGCCAGCAGCTTTGGGGGGCCCCCTAGCGGCTACACCTTC
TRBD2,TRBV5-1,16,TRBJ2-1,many,CASSLGVLAGENEQFF,TGCGCCAGCAGCTTGGGAGTTCTAGCGGGAGAGAATGAGCAGTTCTTC
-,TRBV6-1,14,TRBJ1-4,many,CASSGGVGEGKLFF,TGTGCCAGCAGTGGCGGGGTTGGGGAGGGAAAACTGTTTTTT
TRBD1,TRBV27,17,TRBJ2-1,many,CASSTTHRGRPHNEQFF,TGTGCCAGCAGTACCACCCACAGGGGGCGCCCCCACAATGAGCAGTTCTTC
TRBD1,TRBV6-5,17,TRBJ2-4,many,CASSSRTGGQGKNIQYF,TGTGCCAGCAGTTCCCGGACAGGGGGCCAAGGCAAAAACATTCAGTACTTC
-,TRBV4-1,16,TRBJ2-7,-,CASSQYQMGPSYEQYF,TGCGCCAGCAGCCAATACCAGATGGGACCCTCCTACGAGCAGTACTTC
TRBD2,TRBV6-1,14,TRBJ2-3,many,CASSASRAGDTQYF,TGTGCCAGCAGTGCCTCTCGAGCGGGGGATACGCAGTATTTT
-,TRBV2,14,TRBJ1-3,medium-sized,CASSPASSGNTIYF,TGTGCCAGCAGTCCAGCCAGCTCTGGAAACACCATATATTTT
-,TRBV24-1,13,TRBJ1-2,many,CATSDLFGNGYTF,TGTGCCACCAGTGATTTGTTTGGGAACGGCTACACCTTC
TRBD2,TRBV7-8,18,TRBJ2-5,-,CASSSHSSGSIRQETQYF,TGTGCCAGCAGCTCCCACTCTAGCGGGAGTATTCGCCAAGAGACCCAGTACTTC
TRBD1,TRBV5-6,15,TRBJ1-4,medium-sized,CASSFDRGSVEKLFF,TGTGCCAGCAGTTTCGACAGGGGAAGCGTCGAAAAACTGTTTTTT
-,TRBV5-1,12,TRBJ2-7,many,CASSSEGLEQYF,TGCGCCAGCAGCTCGGAGGGGCTCGAGCAGTACTTC
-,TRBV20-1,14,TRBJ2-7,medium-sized,CSARVGSLIYEQYF,TGCAGTGCTAGAGTGGGGTCACTTATCTACGAGCAGTACTTC
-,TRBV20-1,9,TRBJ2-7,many,CSAGHEQYF,TGCAGTGCGGGCCACGAGCAGTACTTC
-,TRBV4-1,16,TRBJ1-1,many,CASSQAGTGSFPEAFF,TGCGCCAGCAGCCAAGCCGGGACGGGGTCTTTTCCTGAAGCTTTCTTT
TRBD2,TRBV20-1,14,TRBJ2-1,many,CSASPSGRDNEQFF,TGCAGTGCATCCCCTAGCGGGCGCGACAATGAGCAGTTCTTC
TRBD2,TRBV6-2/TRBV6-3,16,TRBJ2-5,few,CASSYPLAGIQETQYF,TGTGCCAGCAGTTACCCGCTAGCGGGCATCCAAGAGACCCAGTACTTC
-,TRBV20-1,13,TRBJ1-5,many,CSAGQNSNQPQHF,TGCAGTGCTGGACAGAATAGCAATCAGCCCCAGCATTTT
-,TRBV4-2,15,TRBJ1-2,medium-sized,CASRVQIEGNYGYTF,TGTGCCAGCAGGGTACAAATAGAGGGTAACTATGGCTACACCTTC
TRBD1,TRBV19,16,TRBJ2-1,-,CASSIDGTERYNEQFF,TGTGCCAGTAGTATAGACGGGACAGAAAGGTACAATGAGCAGTTCTTC
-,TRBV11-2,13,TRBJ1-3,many,CASSLLVRDTIYF,TGTGCCAGCAGCTTATTGGTGAGAGACACCATATATTTT
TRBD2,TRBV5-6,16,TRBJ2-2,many,CASSLVAGGYTGELFF,TGTGCCAGCAGCTTAGTAGCGGGAGGTTACACCGGGGAGCTGTTTTTT
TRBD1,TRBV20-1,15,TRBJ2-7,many,CSARDGTGGFWEQYF,TGCAGTGCTAGAGATGGGACAGGGGGTTTTTGGGAGCAGTACTTC
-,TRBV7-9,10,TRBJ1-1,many,CASSPHEAFF,TGTGCCAGCAGCCCCCATGAAGCTTTCTTT
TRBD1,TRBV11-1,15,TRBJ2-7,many,CASSPGQGLSYEQYF,TGTGCCAGCAGCCCCGGACAGGGCCTCTCCTACGAGCAGTACTTC
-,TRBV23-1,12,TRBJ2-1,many,CASLSSDNEQFF,TGCGCCAGCCTGAGTAGCGACAATGAGCAGTTCTTC
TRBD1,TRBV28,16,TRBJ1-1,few,CASSPPTGDMNTEAFF,TGTGCCAGCAGTCCCCCGACAGGGGATATGAACACTGAAGCTTTCTTT
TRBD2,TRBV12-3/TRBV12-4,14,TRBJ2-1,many,CASSRAGGGNEQFF,TGTGCCAGCAGCCGAGCGGGAGGGGGTAATGAGCAGTTCTTC
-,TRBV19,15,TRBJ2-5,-,CASSPPLSRMGAQYF,TGTGCCAGTAGTCCTCCCCTGAGCAGGATGGGCGCCCAGTACTTC
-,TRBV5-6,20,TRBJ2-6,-,CASSKTPPGRKTSGANVLTF,TGTGCCAGCAGCAAGACTCCCCCGGGACGGAAGACCTCTGGGGCCAACGTCCTGACTTTC
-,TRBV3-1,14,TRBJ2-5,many,CASSQSSDSETQYF,TGTGCCAGCAGCCAGTCTAGCGATTCAGAGACCCAGTACTTC